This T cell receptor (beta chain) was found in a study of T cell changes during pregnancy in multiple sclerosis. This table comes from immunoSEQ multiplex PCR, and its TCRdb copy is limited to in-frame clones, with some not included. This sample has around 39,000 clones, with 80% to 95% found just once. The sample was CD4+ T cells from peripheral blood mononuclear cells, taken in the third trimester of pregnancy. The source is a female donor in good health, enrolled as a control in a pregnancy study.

The CDR3, as DNA: TGTGCCAGCAGCTCGGACAGGGGGCGGTCGCTTGGGTTGTATGGCTACACCTTC. This gives the protein CASSSDRGRSLGLYGYTF. The chain is built from TRBV13 and TRBJ1-2, with 11 bases lining up with TRBD1. Looked up from germline, CDR1 is PRHDT and CDR2 is FYEKMQ (reference sequence). Unmatched junction bases numbered 15, after V lost 4 bases and J lost 5 bases. The CDR3 contains 18 residues.